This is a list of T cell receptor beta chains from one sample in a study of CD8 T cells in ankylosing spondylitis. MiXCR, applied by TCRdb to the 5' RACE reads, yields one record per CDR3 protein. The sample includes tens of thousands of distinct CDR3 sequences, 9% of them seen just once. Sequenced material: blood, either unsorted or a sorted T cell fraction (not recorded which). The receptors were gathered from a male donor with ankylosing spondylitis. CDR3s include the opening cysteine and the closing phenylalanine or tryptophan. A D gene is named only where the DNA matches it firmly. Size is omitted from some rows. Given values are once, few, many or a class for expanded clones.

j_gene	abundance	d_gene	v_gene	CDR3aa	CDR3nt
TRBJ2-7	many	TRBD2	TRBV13	CASSTETSGTGEQYF	TGTGCCAGCAGCACCGAGACTAGCGGGACGGGCGAGCAGTACTTC
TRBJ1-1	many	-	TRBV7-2	CASSLGWGRNIEAFF	TGTGCCAGCAGCTTAGGGTGGGGCAGGAATATTGAAGCTTTCTTT
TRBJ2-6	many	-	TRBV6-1	CASNTDHSGANVLTF	TGTGCCAGCAACACCGACCACTCTGGGGCCAACGTCCTGACTTTC
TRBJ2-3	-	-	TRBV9	CASSVAGLTDTQYF	TGTGCCAGCAGCGTAGCGGGCCTCACAGATACGCAGTATTTT
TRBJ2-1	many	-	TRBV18	CASSPVRSSSYNEQFF	TGTGCCAGCTCACCAGTGCGGTCAAGCTCCTACAATGAGCAGTTCTTC
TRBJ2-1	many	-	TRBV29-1	CSVDVSNYNEQFF	TGCAGCGTTGACGTGTCCAACTACAATGAGCAGTTCTTC
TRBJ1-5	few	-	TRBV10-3	CAISAGGRGQPQHF	TGTGCCATCAGTGCGGGGGGACGAGGTCAGCCCCAGCATTTT
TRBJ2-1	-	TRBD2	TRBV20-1	CSARGSSGNYNEQFF	TGCAGTGCTAGAGGGAGTAGCGGGAACTACAATGAGCAGTTCTTC
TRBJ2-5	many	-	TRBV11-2	CASTAGETQYF	TGTGCCAGCACGGCGGGGGAGACCCAGTACTTC
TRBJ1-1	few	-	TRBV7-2	CASSLAATEAFF	TGTGCCAGCAGCTTGGCAGCCACTGAAGCTTTCTTT
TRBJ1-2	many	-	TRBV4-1	CASSQVGEPVWGYTF	TGCGCCAGCAGCCAAGTTGGGGAGCCGGTATGGGGCTACACCTTC
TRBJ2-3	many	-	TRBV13	CASSLSSPGVPDTQYF	TGTGCCAGCAGCCTTTCGAGTCCGGGAGTGCCAGATACGCAGTATTTT
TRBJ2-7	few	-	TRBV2	CASSGQDYEQYF	TGTGCCAGCAGTGGTCAAGATTACGAGCAGTACTTC
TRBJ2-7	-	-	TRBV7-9	CASSSRDFTYEQYF	TGTGCCAGCAGCTCGCGGGACTTCACCTACGAGCAGTACTTC
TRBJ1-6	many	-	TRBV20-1	CSARVQLTGDNSPLHF	TGCAGTGCTAGAGTTCAGTTAACGGGGGATAATTCACCCCTCCACTTT
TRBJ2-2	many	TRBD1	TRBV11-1	CASSLAGTGSNTGELFF	TGTGCCAGCAGCCTAGCAGGGACAGGGAGCAACACCGGGGAGCTGTTTTTT
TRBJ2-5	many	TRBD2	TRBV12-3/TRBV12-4	CASSLTSGRAETQYF	TGTGCCAGCAGCCTAACTAGCGGGAGGGCAGAGACCCAGTACTTC
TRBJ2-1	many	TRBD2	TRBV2	CASSESSGMYNEQFF	TGTGCCAGCAGTGAATCTAGCGGGATGTACAATGAGCAGTTCTTC
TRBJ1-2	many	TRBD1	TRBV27	CASSSDPGQGVYGYTF	TGTGCCAGCAGTTCGGACCCGGGACAGGGGGTCTATGGCTACACCTTC
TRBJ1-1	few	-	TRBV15	CATRGGWVAEAFF	TGTGCCACCAGGGGAGGTTGGGTCGCTGAAGCTTTCTTT
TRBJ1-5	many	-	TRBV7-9	CASGVDGNQPQHF	TGTGCCAGCGGGGTAGATGGCAATCAGCCCCAGCATTTT
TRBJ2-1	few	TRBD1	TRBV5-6	CASSFRDRGLNEQFF	TGTGCCAGCAGCTTCCGGGACAGGGGGCTTAATGAGCAGTTCTTC
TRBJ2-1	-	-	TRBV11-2	CASNSEPLFYNEQFF	TGTGCCAGCAACTCAGAACCCCTCTTCTACAATGAGCAGTTCTTC
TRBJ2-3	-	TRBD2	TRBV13	CASSPGLAGGPSTDTQYF	TGTGCCAGCAGCCCCGGACTAGCGGGAGGGCCTAGCACAGATACGCAGTATTTT
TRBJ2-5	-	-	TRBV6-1	CASREDFQETQYF	TGTGCCAGCAGGGAGGACTTCCAAGAGACCCAGTACTTC
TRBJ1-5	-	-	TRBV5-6	CASSLDGNSNQPQHF	TGTGCCAGCAGCTTGGACGGTAATAGCAATCAGCCCCAGCATTTT
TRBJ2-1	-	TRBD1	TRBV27	CASSEGQGAYNEQFF	TGTGCCAGCAGTGAGGGACAGGGGGCCTACAATGAGCAGTTCTTC
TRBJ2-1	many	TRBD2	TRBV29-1	CSVESGGYNEQFF	TGCAGCGTTGAGAGCGGGGGCTACAATGAGCAGTTCTTC
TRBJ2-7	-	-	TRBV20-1	CSASTRISYEQYF	TGCAGTGCTAGTACGCGGATCTCTTACGAGCAGTACTTC
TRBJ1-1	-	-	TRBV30	CAWNDGNTEAFF	TGTGCCTGGAACGACGGGAACACTGAAGCTTTCTTT
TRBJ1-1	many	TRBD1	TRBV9	CASSALQGAETEAFF	TGTGCCAGCAGCGCCCTACAGGGGGCAGAGACTGAAGCTTTCTTT
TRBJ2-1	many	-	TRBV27	CASSLSVYNEQFF	TGTGCCAGCAGTTTATCGGTCTACAATGAGCAGTTCTTC
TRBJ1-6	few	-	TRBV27	CASSFQGINSPLHF	TGTGCCAGCAGTTTTCAGGGGATTAATTCACCCCTCCACTTT
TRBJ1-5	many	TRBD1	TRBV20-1	CSATGTGDRPQHF	TGCAGTGCTACCGGGACAGGGGATCGGCCCCAGCATTTT
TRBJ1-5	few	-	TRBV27	CASSLSGGSQPQHF	TGTGCCAGCAGTTTATCGGGAGGGAGTCAGCCCCAGCATTTT
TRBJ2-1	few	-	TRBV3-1	CASSRQNPGISYNEQFF	TGTGCCAGCAGCCGACAAAACCCGGGGATCTCCTACAATGAGCAGTTCTTC
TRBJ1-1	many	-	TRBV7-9	CASSPGGAKAFF	TGTGCCAGCAGCCCGGGAGGCGCCAAAGCTTTCTTT
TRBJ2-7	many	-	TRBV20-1	CSARTGSSYEQYF	TGCAGTGCTAGGACCGGCAGCTCCTACGAGCAGTACTTC
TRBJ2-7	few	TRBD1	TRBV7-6	CASSAGQGFSYEQYF	TGTGCCAGCAGCGCTGGACAGGGGTTCTCCTACGAGCAGTACTTC
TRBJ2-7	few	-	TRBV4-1	CASSQVGFYEQYF	TGCGCCAGCAGCCAAGTGGGATTCTACGAGCAGTACTTC